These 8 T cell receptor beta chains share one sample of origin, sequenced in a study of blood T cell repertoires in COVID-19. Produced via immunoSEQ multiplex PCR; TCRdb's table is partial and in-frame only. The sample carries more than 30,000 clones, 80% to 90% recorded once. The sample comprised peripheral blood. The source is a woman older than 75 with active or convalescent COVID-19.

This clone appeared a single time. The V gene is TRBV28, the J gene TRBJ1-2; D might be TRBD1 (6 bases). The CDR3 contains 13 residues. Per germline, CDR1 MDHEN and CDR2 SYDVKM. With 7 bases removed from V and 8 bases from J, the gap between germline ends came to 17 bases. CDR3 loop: CASKTGTSRGYTF. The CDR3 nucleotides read TGTGCCAGCAAAACCGGGACATCTCGGGGCTACACCTTC.

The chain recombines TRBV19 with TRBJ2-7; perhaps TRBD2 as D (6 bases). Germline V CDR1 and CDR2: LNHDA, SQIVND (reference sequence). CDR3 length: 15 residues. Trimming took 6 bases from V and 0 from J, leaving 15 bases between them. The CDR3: CASRNRDLISYEQYF. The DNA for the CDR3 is TGTGCCAGTAGAAACCGGGACTTAATCTCCTACGAGCAGTACTTC.

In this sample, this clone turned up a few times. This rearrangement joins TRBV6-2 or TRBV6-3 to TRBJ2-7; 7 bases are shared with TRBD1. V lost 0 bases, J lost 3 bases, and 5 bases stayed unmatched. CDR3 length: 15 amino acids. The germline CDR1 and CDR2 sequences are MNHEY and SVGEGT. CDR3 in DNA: TGTGCCAGCAGTTACTCGAAGGGGGCCGACTACGAGCAGTACTTC. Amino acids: CASSYSKGADYEQYF.

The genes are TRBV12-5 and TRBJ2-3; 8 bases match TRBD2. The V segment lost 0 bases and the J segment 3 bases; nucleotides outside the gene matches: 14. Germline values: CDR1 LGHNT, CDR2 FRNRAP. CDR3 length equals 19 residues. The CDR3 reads CASGLVVSSGAGRTDTQYF. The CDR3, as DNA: TGTGCTAGTGGTTTGGTAGTCAGTAGCGGGGCGGGTCGGACAGATACGCAGTATTTT.

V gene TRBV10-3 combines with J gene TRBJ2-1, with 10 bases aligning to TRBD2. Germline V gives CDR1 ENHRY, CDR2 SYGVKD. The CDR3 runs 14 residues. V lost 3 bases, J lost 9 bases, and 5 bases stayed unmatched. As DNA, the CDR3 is TGTGCCATCAGTGAAAGCGGGGGGGCCGGTGAGCAGTTCTTC. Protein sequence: CAISESGGAGEQFF.

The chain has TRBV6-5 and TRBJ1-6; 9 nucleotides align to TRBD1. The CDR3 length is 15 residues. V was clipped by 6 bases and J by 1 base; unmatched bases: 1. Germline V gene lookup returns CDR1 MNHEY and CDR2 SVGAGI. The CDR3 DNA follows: TGTGCCAGCAGAGGGACAGGGTCCTATAATTCACCCCTCCACTTT. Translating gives CASRGTGSYNSPLHF.

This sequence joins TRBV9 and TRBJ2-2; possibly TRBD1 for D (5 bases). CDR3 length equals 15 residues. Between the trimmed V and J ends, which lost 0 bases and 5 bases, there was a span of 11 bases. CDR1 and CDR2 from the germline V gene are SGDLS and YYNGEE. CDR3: CASSVVQGLTGELFF. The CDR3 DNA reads TGTGCCAGCAGCGTAGTTCAGGGTCTTACCGGGGAGCTGTTTTTT.

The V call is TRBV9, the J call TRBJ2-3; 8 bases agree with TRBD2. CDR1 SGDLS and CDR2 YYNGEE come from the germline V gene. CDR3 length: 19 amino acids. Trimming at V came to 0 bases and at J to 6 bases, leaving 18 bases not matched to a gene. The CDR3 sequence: CASSVVSGAESSLVDTQYF. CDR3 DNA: TGTGCCAGCAGCGTAGTTAGCGGGGCGGAATCGAGTCTGGTTGATACGCAGTATTTT.